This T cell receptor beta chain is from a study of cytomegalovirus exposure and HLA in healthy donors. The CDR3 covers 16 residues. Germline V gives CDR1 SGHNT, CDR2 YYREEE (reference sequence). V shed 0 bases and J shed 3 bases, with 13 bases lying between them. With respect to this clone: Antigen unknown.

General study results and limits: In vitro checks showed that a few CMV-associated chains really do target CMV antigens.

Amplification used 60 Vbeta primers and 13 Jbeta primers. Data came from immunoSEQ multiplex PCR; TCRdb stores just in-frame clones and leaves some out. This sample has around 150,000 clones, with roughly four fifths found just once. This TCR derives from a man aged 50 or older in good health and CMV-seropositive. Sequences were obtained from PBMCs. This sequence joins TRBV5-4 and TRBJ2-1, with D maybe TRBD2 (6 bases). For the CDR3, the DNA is TGTGCCAGCAGCTTGGCCCTTAGCGGAGGCTACAATGAGCAGTTCTTC. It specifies CASSLALSGGYNEQFF.